The next 22 T cell receptor beta chains were all read from a single sample in a study of response to subunit inactivated influenza vaccine. From the RT-PCR reads, TCRdb called clonotypes with MiXCR, one entry per CDR3 protein. Of 600,000 to 850,000 distinct CDR3 sequences in the sample, 14% were seen once. The sample was PBMCs from blood, taken approximately 15 days before vaccination. These receptors came from a man aged 45-65 years who received an inactivated influenza vaccine.

Ten or more counts support this clonotype. This chain uses TRBV5-1 with TRBJ2-7; 14 positions match TRBD2. Germline values: CDR1 SGHRS, CDR2 YFSETQ. This CDR3 contains 15 residues. V shed 4 bases, J shed 5 bases, and the junction held 5 bases outside the gene matches. CDR3 sequence (DNA): TGCGCCAGCAGCCACGGGACTAGCGGGGGAAACGAGCAGTACTTC. Its protein product is CASSHGTSGGNEQYF.

The J gene is TRBJ2-7, the V gene TRBV20-1; the match to TRBD2 covers 9 bases. The V gene end was trimmed by 4 bases and the J gene end by 4 bases; junction bases not matched to a gene: 8. The V gene's germline CDR1 is DFQATT and CDR2 SNEGSKA (reference sequence). The CDR3 has 14 amino acids. CDR3: CSATSSSGIYEQYF. The CDR3 DNA sequence: TGCAGTGCTACATCATCTAGCGGGATTTACGAGCAGTACTTC.

This chain links TRBV6-5 with TRBJ2-7; 11 positions agree with TRBD1. The CDR3 is 16 amino acids. CDR1 and CDR2 from the germline V gene are MNHEY and SVGAGI. Trimming removed 0 bases from V and 1 base from J; junction bases left unmatched: 2. The CDR3 spells CASSYSGTGGSYEQYF. The CDR3 DNA sequence: TGTGCCAGCAGTTACTCGGGGACAGGGGGATCCTACGAGCAGTACTTC.

In this sample, this clonotype turned up a few times. V and J are TRBV5-6 and TRBJ1-1; D ambiguous. Between the trimmed V and J ends, which lost 3 bases and 1 base, there was a span of 25 bases. Germline CDR1 is SGHDT and CDR2 is YYEEEE. This CDR3 has 19 residues. CDR3 loop: CASSSTFKKVIHPNTEAFF. In DNA form, the CDR3 reads TGTGCCAGCAGCTCGACATTTAAAAAGGTGATCCACCCGAACACTGAAGCTTTCTTT.

The rearrangement uses TRBV7-2 and TRBJ2-1; 7 bases match TRBD1. CDR1 is SGHTA and CDR2 is FQGNSA in the germline V gene. The CDR3 runs 15 residues. Losses at the gene ends were 5 bases for V and 4 bases for J; bases not matched to a gene: 8. CDR3 sequence reads: CASSSYRGTYNEQFF. CDR3 in DNA: TGTGCCAGCAGCAGCTACAGGGGTACATACAATGAGCAGTTCTTC.

This clonotype was detected a few times. The chain links TRBV7-3 to TRBJ2-6; D is uncertain. Germline CDR1 and CDR2: SGHTA and FQGTGA. Trimming stripped 8 bases from V and 2 bases from J, with 7 bases between. There are 13 residues in the CDR3. The CDR3 region has the DNA TGTGCCAGCGCAGGTGCTGGGGCCAACGTCCTGACTTTC. Translation gives CASAGAGANVLTF.

This clonotype has at least ten counts. The CDR3, as DNA: TGTGCCAGCAGCTGGGACCCTATCGGTTCTGGAAACACCATATATTTT. Translation gives CASSWDPIGSGNTIYF. This rearrangement joins TRBV11-2 to TRBJ1-3; the D gene is possibly TRBD1 (5 bases). V lost 4 bases, J lost 1 base, and 14 bases lay in between. The CDR3 runs 16 residues. The germline V gene has CDR1 SGHAT and CDR2 FQNNGV.

The chain is built from TRBV5-5 and TRBJ2-3; D might be TRBD2 (6 bases). Per the germline V gene, CDR1 is SGHKS and CDR2 is YYEKEE (reference sequence). V was cut by 2 bases and J by 3 bases, with 13 bases left in between. The CDR3 loop spans 15 amino acids. The CDR3 here is CASSFLRGATDTQYF. CDR3 DNA: TGTGCCAGCAGCTTCCTGCGCGGGGCGACAGATACGCAGTATTTT.

This clonotype appeared a single time. This sequence joins TRBV3-1 and TRBJ1-1; no clear D gene. This CDR3 region has 17 residues. The germline V gene has CDR1 LGHDT and CDR2 YNNKEL (reference sequence). Trimming left V 0 bases short and J 3 bases short, with 17 bases between. CDR3 in amino acids: CASSQEVRLGIDTEAFF. The CDR3 DNA sequence: TGTGCCAGCAGCCAAGAAGTCAGGTTAGGAATTGACACTGAAGCTTTCTTT.

This clonotype was seen a handful of times. The V call is TRBV3-1, the J call TRBJ2-7; D unclear. From germline, CDR1 is LGHDT and CDR2 YNNKEL (reference sequence). The CDR3 covers 13 residues. The V end lost 1 base, the J end lost 6 bases, and 10 bases lay between the germline ends. CDR3: CASSQVKVGEQYF. The DNA of the CDR3 is TGTGCCAGCAGCCAAGTTAAGGTCGGCGAGCAGTACTTC.

The genes are TRBV3-1 and TRBJ1-6; no definite D call. Trimming took off 2 bases at V and 13 bases at J, with 12 bases between the two ends. The CDR3 totals 13 residues. Germline V gene lookup returns CDR1 LGHDT and CDR2 YNNKEL (reference sequence). CDR3: CASSQKGQNPLHF. CDR3 DNA sequence: TGTGCCAGCAGCCAAAAGGGCCAGAATCCCCTCCACTTT.

Only a few counts were recorded for this clonotype. The chain recombines TRBV10-3 with TRBJ1-4, with D maybe TRBD1 (6 bases). Trimming took off 2 bases at V and 8 bases at J, with 6 bases between the two ends. The CDR3 length is 12 residues. Germline lookup yields CDR1 ENHRY and CDR2 SYGVKD. The DNA for the CDR3 is TGTGCCATCAGTGAGAGGGGGGAAAAACTGTTTTTT. Translated: CAISERGEKLFF.

This clonotype was picked up many times. The genes are TRBV2 and TRBJ1-1, with TRBD1 identical over 8 bases. Germline V gives CDR1 SNHLY, CDR2 FYNNEI. This CDR3 comprises 15 residues. The V gene end was trimmed by 5 bases and the J gene end by 4 bases; junction bases not matched to a gene: 9. The CDR3, as DNA: TGTGCCAGCAGTAAGACCGACAGGGGAGCCACTGAAGCTTTCTTT. Its protein is CASSKTDRGATEAFF. Variable domain in full (rest from reference TRBV2 and TRBJ1-1): EPEVTQTPSHQVTQMGQEVILRCVPISNHLYFYWYRQILGQKVEFLVSFYNNEISEKSEIFDDQFSVERPDGSNFTLKIRSTKLEDSAMYFCASSKTDRGATEAFFGQGTRLTVV.

The chain carries TRBV10-3 and TRBJ2-1, with TRBD2 identical over 8 bases. Germline V gene sequence: CDR1 ENHRY, CDR2 SYGVKD. J gave up 9 bases and V 5 bases, and 15 bases lay outside the gene matches. The CDR3 is 16 amino acids. CDR3 region: CAISPIPGLVESEQFF. CDR3 in DNA: TGTGCCATCAGTCCAATCCCGGGACTAGTCGAAAGTGAGCAGTTCTTC.

This chain joins TRBV20-1 and TRBJ1-1; D call uncertain. The length of the CDR3 is 12 residues. V was clipped by 0 bases and J by 6 bases, with 8 bases between them. The germline gives CDR1 DFQATT, CDR2 SNEGSKA (reference sequence). CDR3 sequence (DNA): TGCAGTGCTAGAGATAAGACCGCTGAAGCTTTCTTT. Translating it yields CSARDKTAEAFF.

The chain joins TRBV18 to TRBJ2-7, with TRBD1 matching over 9 bases. The CDR3 contains 15 residues. Per the germline V gene, CDR1 is KGHSH and CDR2 is LQKENI. With 3 bases clipped from V and 2 bases from J, the junction kept 5 bases outside the gene matches. The CDR3 DNA follows: TGTGCCAGCTCACCTAAGGACAGGGGCCCCTACGAGCAGTACTTC. Its translation: CASSPKDRGPYEQYF.

This clonotype was found many times. J is TRBJ2-2 and V is TRBV7-6; possible D gene TRBD2, 6 bases. CDR1 and CDR2 from the germline V gene are SGHVS and FNYEAQ. The CDR3 has 14 residues. With 3 bases removed from V and 6 bases from J, the gap between germline ends came to 11 bases. This CDR3 is CASSLGGAPGELFF. As DNA, the CDR3 is TGTGCCAGCAGCTTGGGCGGGGCGCCCGGGGAGCTGTTTTTT.

This chain links TRBV29-1 with TRBJ1-1, with 8 positions matching TRBD1. The CDR3 is 12 amino acids. Trimming took 4 bases from V and 4 from J; bases not matched to a gene: 2. Germline CDR1 SQVTM, CDR2 ANQGSEA. The CDR3 sequence: CSVADRGTEAFF. The CDR3 coding sequence is TGCAGCGTTGCTGACAGGGGCACTGAAGCTTTCTTT.

This chain links TRBV29-1 with TRBJ2-1; 8 bases agree with TRBD1. Trimming removed 3 bases from V and 9 bases from J; junction bases left unmatched: 13. This CDR3 region has 15 residues. Per germline, CDR1 SQVTM and CDR2 ANQGSEA. CDR3 coding DNA: TGCAGCGTTGAGTTTTACGTGACAGGGGCCTTTGAGCAGTTCTTC. Residues: CSVEFYVTGAFEQFF.

The CDR3 protein is CASSDNGWRELDTQYF. CDR3 DNA sequence: TGTGCCAGCAGCGATAACGGATGGCGGGAGTTAGATACGCAGTATTTT. The rearrangement links TRBV7-9 to TRBJ2-3; TRBD2 agrees at 7 bases. CDR1 is SEHNR, CDR2 FQNEAQ, per germline (reference sequence). The length of the CDR3 is 16 residues. The J segment lost 5 bases and the V segment lost 5 bases, leaving 13 bases of the junction unmatched.

The chain has TRBV7-9 and TRBJ2-1, with D possibly TRBD1 on 6 matching bases. This CDR3 is built from 13 residues. V lost 2 bases, J lost 8 bases, and 10 bases lay in between. The germline CDR1 and CDR2 sequences are SEHNR and FQNEAQ (reference sequence). The CDR3 DNA reads as TGTGCCAGCAGCTTAACAGGGTTCTATGAGCAGTTCTTC. This gives the protein CASSLTGFYEQFF.

This clonotype was counted between two and nine times. The V gene is TRBV7-9, the J gene TRBJ1-1; the D is unclear. This CDR3 spans 15 amino acids. Germline V CDR1 and CDR2: SEHNR, FQNEAQ (reference sequence). With 3 bases removed from V and 7 bases from J, the gap between germline ends came to 18 bases. Here the CDR3 DNA reads TGTGCCAGCAGCTTTCAAATCCGAGGTGGAGATGAAGCTTTCTTT. This codes for CASSFQIRGGDEAFF.